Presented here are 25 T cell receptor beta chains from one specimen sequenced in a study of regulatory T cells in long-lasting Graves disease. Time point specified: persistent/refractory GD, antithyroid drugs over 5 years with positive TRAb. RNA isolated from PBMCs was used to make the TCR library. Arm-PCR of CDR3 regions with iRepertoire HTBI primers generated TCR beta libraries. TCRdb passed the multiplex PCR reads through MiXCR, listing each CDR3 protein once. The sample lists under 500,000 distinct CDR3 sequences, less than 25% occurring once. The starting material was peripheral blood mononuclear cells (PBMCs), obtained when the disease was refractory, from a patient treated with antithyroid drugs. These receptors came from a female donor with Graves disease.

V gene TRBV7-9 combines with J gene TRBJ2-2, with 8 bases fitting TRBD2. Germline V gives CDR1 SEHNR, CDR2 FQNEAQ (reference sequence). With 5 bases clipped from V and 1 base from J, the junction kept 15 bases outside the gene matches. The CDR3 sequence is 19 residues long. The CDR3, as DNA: TGTGCCAGCAGCGCCCAGGGTGGGGCGGGAGGACTGAACACCGGGGAGCTGTTTTTT. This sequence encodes CASSAQGGAGGLNTGELFF.

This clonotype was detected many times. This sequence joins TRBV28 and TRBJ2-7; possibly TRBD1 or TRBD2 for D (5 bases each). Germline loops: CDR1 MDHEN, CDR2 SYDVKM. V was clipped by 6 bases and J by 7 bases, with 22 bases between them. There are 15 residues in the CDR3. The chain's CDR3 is CASSPGTEQSREQYF. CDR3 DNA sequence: TGTGCCAGCAGCCCAGGGACGGAACAAAGCAGGGAGCAGTACTTC.

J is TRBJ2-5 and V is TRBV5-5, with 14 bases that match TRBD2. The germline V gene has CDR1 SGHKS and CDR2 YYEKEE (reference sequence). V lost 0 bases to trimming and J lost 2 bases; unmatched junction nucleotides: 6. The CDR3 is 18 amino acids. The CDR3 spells CASSLVGTSGSAQETQYF. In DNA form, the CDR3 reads TGTGCCAGCAGCTTGGTCGGGACTAGCGGGAGCGCTCAAGAGACCCAGTACTTC.

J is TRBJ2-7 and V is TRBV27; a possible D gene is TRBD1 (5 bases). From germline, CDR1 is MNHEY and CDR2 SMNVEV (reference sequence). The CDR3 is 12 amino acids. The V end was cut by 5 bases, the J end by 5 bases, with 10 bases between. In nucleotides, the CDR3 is TGTGCCAGCAGTCCAGGGATCCACGAGCAGTACTTC. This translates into CASSPGIHEQYF.

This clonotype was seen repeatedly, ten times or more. The CDR3 sequence is CASSYGGWNTEAFF. As DNA, the CDR3 is TGTGCCAGCAGTTATGGGGGTTGGAACACTGAAGCTTTCTTT. This chain connects TRBV12-3 or TRBV12-4 to TRBJ1-1; possibly TRBD1 for D (5 bases). There are 14 residues in the CDR3. V was clipped by 4 bases and J by 1 base, with 10 bases between them.

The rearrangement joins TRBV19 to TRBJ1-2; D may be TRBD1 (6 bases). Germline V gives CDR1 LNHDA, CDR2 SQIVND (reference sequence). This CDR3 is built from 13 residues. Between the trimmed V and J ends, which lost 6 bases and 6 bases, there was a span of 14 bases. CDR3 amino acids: CASRKTGDDGYTF. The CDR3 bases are TGTGCCAGTAGGAAGACAGGCGATGATGGCTACACCTTC.

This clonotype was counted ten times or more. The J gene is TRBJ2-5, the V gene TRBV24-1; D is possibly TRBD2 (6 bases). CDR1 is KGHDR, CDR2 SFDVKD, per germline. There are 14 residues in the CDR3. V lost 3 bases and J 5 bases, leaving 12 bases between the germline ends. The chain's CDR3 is CATSDGEATETQYF. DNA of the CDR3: TGTGCCACCAGTGATGGGGAGGCTACGGAGACCCAGTACTTC.

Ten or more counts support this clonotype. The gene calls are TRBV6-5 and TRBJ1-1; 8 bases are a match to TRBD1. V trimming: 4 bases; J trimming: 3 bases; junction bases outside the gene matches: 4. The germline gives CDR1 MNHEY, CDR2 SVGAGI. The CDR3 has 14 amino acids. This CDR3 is CASSWTGLDTEAFF. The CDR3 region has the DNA TGTGCCAGCAGTTGGACAGGGTTGGACACTGAAGCTTTCTTT.

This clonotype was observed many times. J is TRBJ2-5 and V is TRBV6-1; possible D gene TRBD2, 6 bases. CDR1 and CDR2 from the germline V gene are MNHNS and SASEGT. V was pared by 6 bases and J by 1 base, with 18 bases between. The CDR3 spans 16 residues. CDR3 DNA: TGTGCCAGCAGCCCCGTGTTCGGGAGTTCCCAAGAGACCCAGTACTTC. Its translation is CASSPVFGSSQETQYF.

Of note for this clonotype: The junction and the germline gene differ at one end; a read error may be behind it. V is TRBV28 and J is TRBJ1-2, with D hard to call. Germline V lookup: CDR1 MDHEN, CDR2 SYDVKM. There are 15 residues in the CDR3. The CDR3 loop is CASSPSGLGNYGCTF. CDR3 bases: TGTGCCAGCAGCCCATCCGGACTTGGTAACTATGGCTGCACCTTC.

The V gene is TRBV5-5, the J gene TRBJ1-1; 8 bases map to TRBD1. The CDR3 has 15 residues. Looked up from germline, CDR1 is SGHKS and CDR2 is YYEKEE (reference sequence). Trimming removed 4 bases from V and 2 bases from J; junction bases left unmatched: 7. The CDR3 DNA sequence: TGTGCCAGCAGCCGACGACAGGGGAGCAACACTGAAGCTTTCTTT. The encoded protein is CASSRRQGSNTEAFF.

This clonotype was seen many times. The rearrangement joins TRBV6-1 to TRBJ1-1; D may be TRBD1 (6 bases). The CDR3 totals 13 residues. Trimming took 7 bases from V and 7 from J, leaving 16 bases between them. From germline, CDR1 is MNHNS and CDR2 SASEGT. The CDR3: CASTPTLTGEAFF. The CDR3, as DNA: TGTGCCAGCACCCCGACCCTGACAGGTGAAGCTTTCTTT.

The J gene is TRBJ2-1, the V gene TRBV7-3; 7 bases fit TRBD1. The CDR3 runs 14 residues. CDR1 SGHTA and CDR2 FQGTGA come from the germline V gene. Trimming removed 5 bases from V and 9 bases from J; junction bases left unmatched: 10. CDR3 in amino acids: CASSPLTGYSEQFF. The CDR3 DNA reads TGTGCCAGCAGCCCCCTGACAGGGTATAGTGAGCAGTTCTTC.

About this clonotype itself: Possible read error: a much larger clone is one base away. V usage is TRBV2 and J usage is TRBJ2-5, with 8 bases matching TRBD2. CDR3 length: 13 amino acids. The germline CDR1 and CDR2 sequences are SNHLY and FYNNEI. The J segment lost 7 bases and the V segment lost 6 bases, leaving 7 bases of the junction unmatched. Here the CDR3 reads CASSDTRGGTQYF. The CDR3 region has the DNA TGTGCCAGCAGCGACACCCGGGGGGGGACCCAGTACTTC.

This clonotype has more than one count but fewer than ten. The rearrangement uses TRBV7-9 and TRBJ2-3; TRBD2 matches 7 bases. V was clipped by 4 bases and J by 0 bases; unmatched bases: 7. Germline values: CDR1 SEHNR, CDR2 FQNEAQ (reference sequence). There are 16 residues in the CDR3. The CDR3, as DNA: TGTGCCAGCAGCTCCCTGGGAGGGCTGAGCACAGATACGCAGTATTTT. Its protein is CASSSLGGLSTDTQYF. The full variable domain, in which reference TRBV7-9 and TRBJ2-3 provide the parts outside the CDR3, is DTGVSQNPRHKITKRGQNVTFRCDPISEHNRLYWYRQTLGQGPEFLTYFQNEAQLEKSRLLSDRFSAERPKGSFSTLEIQRTEQGDSAMYLCASSSLGGLSTDTQYFGPGTRLTVL.

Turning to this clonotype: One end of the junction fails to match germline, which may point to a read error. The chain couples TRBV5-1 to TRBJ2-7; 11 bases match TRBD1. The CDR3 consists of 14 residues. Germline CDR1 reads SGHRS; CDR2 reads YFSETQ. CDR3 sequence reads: CASSPAVGQGEPYF. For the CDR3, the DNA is TGCGCCAGCAGCCCGGCCGTGGGACAGGGGGAGCCGTACTTC. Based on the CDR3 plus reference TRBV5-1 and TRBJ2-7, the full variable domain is KAGVTQTPRYLIKTRGQQVTLSCSPISGHRSVSWYQQTPGQGLQFLFEYFSETQRNKGNFPGRFSGRQFSNSRSEMNVSTLELGDSALYLCASSPAVGQGEPYFGPGTRLTVT.

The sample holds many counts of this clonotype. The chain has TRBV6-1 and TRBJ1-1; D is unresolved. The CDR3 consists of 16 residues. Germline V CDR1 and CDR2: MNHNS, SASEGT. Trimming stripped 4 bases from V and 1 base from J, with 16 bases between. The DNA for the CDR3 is TGTGCCAGCAGTGCCCGGAGAGACGGTGGGAACACTGAAGCTTTCTTT. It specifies CASSARRDGGNTEAFF.

CDR3 in DNA: TGTGCCAGCAGCTTGAGGACTAGCGGGCGGACTTACGAGCAGTACTTC. Translating gives CASSLRTSGRTYEQYF. The chain couples TRBV5-6 to TRBJ2-7; 11 bases line up with TRBD2. Per germline, CDR1 SGHDT and CDR2 YYEEEE. The CDR3 covers 16 residues. The V and J ends lost 1 base and 4 bases, in that order; junction bases with no gene match: 7.

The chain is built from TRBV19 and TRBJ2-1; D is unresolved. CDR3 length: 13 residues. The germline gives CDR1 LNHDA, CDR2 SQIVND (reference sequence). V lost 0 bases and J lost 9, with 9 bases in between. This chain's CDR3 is CASSIDRSTEQFF. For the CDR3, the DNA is TGTGCCAGTAGTATAGATCGAAGTACTGAGCAGTTCTTC.

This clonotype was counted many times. As DNA, the CDR3 is TGTGCCAGCAGCCTAGGGACTAGCGGGCGAAACACCGGGGAGCTGTTTTTT. It translates to CASSLGTSGRNTGELFF. J is TRBJ2-2 and V is TRBV7-3; 12 nucleotides line up with TRBD2. The CDR3 length is 17 residues. V shed 5 bases and J 2 bases; nucleotides not matched to a gene: 6. Germline CDR1 is SGHTA and CDR2 is FQGTGA.

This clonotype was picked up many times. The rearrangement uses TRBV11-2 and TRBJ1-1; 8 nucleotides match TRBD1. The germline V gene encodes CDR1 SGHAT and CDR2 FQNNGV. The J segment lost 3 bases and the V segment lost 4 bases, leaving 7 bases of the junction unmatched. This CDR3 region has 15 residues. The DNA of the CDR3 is TGTGCCAGCAGCTATGGACAGGGTGCGGACACTGAAGCTTTCTTT. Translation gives CASSYGQGADTEAFF.

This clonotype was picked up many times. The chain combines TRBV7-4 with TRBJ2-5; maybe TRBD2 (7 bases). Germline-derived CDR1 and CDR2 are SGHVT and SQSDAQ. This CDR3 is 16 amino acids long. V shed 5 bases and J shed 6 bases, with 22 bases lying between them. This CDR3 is CASSLRGAGRRKTQYF. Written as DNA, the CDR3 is TGTGCCAGCAGCCTCAGGGGAGCGGGAAGGAGAAAGACCCAGTACTTC.

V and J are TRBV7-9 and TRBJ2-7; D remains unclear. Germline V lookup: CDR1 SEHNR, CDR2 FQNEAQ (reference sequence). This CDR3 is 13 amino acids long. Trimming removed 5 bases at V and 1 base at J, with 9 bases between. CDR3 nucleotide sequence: TGTGCCAGCAGCCACTGGGGATCCTACGAGCAGTACTTC. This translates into CASSHWGSYEQYF.

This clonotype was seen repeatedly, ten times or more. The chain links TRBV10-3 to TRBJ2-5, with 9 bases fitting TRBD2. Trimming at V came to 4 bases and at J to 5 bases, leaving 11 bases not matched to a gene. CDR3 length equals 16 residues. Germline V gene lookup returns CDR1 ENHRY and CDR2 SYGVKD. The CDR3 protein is CAISAGGRASRETQYF. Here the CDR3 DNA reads TGTGCCATCAGTGCGGGCGGGAGGGCCTCCAGGGAGACCCAGTACTTC.

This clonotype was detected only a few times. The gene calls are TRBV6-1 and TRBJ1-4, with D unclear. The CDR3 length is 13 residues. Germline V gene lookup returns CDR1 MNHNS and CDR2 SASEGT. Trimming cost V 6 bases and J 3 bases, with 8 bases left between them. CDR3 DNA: TGTGCCAGCAGACCTAAGCCTAATGAAAAACTGTTTTTT. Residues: CASRPKPNEKLFF.